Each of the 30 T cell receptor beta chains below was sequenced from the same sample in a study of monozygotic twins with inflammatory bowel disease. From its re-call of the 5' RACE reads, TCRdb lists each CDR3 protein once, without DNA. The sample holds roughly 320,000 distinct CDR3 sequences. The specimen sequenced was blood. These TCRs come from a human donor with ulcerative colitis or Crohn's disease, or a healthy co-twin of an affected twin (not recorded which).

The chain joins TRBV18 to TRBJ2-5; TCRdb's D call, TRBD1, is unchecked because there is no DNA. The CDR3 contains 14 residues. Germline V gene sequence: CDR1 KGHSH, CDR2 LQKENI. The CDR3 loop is CASSPSGGSETQYF.

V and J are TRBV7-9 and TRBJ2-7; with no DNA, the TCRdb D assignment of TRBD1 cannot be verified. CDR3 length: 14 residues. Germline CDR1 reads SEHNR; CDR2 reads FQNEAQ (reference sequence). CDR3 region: CASSYESGPGEQYF.

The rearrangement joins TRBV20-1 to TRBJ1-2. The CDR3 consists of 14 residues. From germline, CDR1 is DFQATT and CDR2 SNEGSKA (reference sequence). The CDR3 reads CSARVGEELYGYTF.

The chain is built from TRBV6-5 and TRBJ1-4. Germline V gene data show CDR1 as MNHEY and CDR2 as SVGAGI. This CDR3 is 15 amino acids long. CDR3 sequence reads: CASSYSVGSNEKLFF.

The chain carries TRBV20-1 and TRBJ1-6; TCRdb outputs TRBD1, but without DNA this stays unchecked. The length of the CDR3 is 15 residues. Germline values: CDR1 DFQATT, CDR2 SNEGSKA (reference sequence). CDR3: CSALVRDRDWSPLHF.

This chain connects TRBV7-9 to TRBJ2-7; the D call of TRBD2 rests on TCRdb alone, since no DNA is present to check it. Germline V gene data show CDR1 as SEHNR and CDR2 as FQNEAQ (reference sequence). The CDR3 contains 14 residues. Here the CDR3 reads CASSLSGTSDEAYF.

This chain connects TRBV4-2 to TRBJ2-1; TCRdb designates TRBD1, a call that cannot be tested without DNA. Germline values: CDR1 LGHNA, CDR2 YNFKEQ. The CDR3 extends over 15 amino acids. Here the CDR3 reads CASSQVGGMLNEQFF.

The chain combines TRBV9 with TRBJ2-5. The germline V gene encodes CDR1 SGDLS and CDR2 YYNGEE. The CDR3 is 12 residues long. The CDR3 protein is CASSVDEETQYF.

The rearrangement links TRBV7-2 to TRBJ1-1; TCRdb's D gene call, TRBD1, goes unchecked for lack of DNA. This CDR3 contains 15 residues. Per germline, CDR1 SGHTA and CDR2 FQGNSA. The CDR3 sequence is CASSFSGQANTEAFF. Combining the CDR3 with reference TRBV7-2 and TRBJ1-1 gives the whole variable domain GAGVSQSPSNKVTEKGKDVELRCDPISGHTALYWYRQSLGQGLEFLIYFQGNSAPDKSGLPSDRFSAERTGGSVSTLTIQRTQQEDSAVYLCASSFSGQANTEAFFGQGTRLTVV.

The CDR3 is CSARVGRTGEAFF. The chain has TRBV20-1 and TRBJ1-1. Germline V CDR1 and CDR2: DFQATT, SNEGSKA (reference sequence). The CDR3 length is 13 residues.

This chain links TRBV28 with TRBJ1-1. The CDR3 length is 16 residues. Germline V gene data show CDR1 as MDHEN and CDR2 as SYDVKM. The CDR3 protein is CASSLSGGGLDTEAFF.

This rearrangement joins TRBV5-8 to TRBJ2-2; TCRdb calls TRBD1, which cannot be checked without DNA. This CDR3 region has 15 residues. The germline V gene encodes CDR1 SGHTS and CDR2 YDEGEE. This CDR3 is CASSRAGQKTGELFF. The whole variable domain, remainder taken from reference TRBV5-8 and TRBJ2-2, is EAGVTQSPTHLIKTRGQQATLRCSPISGHTSVYWYQQALGLGLQFLLWYDEGEERNRGNFPPRFSGRQFPNYSSELNVNALELEDSALYLCASSRAGQKTGELFFGEGSRLTVL.

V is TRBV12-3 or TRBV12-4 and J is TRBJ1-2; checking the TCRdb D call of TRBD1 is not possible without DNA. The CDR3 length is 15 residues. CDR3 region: CASSPGDTLGDGYTF.

CDR3 sequence: CASSFFRREETQYF. This chain uses TRBV28 with TRBJ2-5; no DNA is available, so the TRBD2 call from TCRdb remains unchecked. This CDR3 is 14 amino acids long. The germline gives CDR1 MDHEN, CDR2 SYDVKM.

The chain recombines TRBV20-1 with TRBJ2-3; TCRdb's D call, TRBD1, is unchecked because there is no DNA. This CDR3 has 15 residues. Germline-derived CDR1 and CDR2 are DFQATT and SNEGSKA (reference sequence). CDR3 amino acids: CSASPAGGLPDTQYF.

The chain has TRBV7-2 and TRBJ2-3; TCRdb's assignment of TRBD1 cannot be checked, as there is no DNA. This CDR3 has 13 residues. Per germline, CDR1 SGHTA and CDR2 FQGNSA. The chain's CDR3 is CASSPQGSDTQYF.

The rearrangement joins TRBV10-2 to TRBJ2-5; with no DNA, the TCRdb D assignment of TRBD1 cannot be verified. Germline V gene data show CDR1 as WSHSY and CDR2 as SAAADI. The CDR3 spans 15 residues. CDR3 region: CASRAGAHIQETQYF.

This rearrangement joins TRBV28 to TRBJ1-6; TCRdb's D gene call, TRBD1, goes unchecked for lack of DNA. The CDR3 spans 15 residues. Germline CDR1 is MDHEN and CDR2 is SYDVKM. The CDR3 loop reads CASSIGGVKNSPLHF.

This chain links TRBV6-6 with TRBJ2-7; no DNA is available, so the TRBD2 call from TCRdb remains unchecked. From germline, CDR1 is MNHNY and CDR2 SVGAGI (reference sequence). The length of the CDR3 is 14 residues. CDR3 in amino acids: CASGRDFSTGEQYF.

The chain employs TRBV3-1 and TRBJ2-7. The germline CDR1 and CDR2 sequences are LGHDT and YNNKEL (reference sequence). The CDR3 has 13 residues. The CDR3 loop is CASSQEGSYEQYF.

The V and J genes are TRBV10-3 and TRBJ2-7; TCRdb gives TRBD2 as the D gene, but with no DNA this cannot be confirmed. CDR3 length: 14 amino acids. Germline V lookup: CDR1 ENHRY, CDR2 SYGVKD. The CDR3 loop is CAIGLAGGPYEQYF.

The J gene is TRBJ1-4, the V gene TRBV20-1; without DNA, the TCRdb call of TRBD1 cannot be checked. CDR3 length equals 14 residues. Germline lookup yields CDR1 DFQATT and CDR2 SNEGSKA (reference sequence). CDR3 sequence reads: CSARDRQGREKLFF.

The CDR3 is CASRTLGNNQPQHF. V is TRBV12-3 or TRBV12-4 and J is TRBJ1-5; as DNA is missing, the TRBD1 call by TCRdb cannot be tested. The CDR3 sequence is 14 residues long.

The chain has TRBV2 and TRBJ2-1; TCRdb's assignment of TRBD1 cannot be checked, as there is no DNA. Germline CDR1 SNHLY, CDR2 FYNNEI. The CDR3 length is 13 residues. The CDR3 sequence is CASSASRDSPQFF. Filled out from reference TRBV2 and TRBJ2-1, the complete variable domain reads EPEVTQTPSHQVTQMGQEVILRCVPISNHLYFYWYRQILGQKVEFLVSFYNNEISEKSEIFDDQFSVERPDGSNFTLKIRSTKLEDSAMYFCASSASRDSPQFFGPGTRLTVL.

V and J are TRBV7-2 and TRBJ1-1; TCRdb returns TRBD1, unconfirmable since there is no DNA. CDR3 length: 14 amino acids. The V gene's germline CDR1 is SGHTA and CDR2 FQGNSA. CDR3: CASSPGNSNTEAFF.

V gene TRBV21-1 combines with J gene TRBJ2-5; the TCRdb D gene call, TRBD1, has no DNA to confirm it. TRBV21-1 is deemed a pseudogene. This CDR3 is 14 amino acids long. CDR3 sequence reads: CASRLHQGEETQYF.

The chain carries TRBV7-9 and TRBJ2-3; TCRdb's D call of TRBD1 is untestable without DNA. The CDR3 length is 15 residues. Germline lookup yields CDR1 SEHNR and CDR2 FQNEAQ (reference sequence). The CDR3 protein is CASSPGDSGTDTQYF.

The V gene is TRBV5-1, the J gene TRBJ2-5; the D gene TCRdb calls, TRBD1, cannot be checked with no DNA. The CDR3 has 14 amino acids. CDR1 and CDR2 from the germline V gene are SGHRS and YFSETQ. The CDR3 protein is CASSLVPGAETQYF.

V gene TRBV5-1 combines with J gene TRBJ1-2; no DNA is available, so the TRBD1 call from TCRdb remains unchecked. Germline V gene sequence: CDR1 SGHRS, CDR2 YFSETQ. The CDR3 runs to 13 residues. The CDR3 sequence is CASSLVSGLGYTF. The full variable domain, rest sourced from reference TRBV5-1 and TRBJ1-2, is KAGVTQTPRYLIKTRGQQVTLSCSPISGHRSVSWYQQTPGQGLQFLFEYFSETQRNKGNFPGRFSGRQFSNSRSEMNVSTLELGDSALYLCASSLVSGLGYTFGSGTRLTVV.

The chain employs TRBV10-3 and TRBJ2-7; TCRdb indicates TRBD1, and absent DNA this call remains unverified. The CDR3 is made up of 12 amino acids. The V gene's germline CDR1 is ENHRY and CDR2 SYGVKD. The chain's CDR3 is CAISVPGFEQYF.